The clone carrying this TCR beta chain has a count of ten or more. Antigen unknown. CDR3 length equals 15 residues. Germline V gene lookup returns CDR1 DFQATT and CDR2 SNEGSKA (reference sequence). Trimming left V 5 bases short and J 3 bases short, with 18 bases between. The sample belongs to a study of T-cell reconstitution after alpha-beta-depleted transplantation in children. Study-wide results and caveats: The authors attributed T-cell counts and diversity one year after transplant mostly to newly produced T cells. Approximately two months post-transplant, alpha-beta T cells reportedly originated from several hundred expanded graft clones.

Molecular barcoding with unique molecular identifiers was used for the TCRbeta library. TCRdb reprocessed the PCR reads with MiXCR, giving one entry per CDR3 protein. The table records approximately 650,000 distinct CDR3 sequences, roughly 14% of them present only once. The material sequenced was PBMCs, taken before TCRalphabeta/CD19-depleted stem cell transplant. This receptor was obtained from a girl aged 2 to 10 with congenital amegakaryocytic thrombocytopenia, due to receive a stem cell transplant. The V and J genes are TRBV20-1 and TRBJ2-3; D perhaps matches TRBD1 (6 bases). The CDR3 spells CSAAYLDRPTDTQYF. CDR3 DNA: TGCAGTGCTGCCTACTTGGACAGACCAACAGATACGCAGTATTTT.